The present entry profiles one T cell receptor (beta chain) with its context. This record belongs to a study of glioma-infiltrating T cells after dendritic cell vaccination. Study-wide context: The vaccine used monocyte-derived dendritic cells pulsed overnight with autologous tumor lysate.

TCRB CDR3 was amplified from 2 ug genomic DNA or less. Some clones are missing from TCRdb's copy, which holds only in-frame ones; the method was immunoSEQ multiplex PCR. Of around 96,000 clones listed, around 80% were seen once; the top ten hold 5.5% to 7%. This sequence originates from a human donor with glioblastoma. Specimen: blood, collected before dendritic cell vaccination.

The CDR3 DNA reads as TGTGCCAGCAGCTTAAGTCCGGTGGCAGGGGGCCCCGGGGAGCTGTTTTTT. Translation gives CASSLSPVAGGPGELFF. This chain links TRBV7-8 with TRBJ2-2; 8 nucleotides line up with TRBD1. The trim removed 2 bases at V and 6 bases at J, leaving 11 bases unmatched. The CDR3 is made up of 17 amino acids. Germline CDR1 and CDR2: SGHVS and FQNEAQ. The variable domain in full, completed from reference TRBV7-8 and TRBJ2-2, reads GAGVSQSPRYKVAKRGQDVALRCDPISGHVSLFWYQQALGQGPEFLTYFQNEAQLDKSGLPSDRFFAERPEGSVSTLKIQRTQQEDSAVYLCASSLSPVAGGPGELFFGEGSRLTVL.